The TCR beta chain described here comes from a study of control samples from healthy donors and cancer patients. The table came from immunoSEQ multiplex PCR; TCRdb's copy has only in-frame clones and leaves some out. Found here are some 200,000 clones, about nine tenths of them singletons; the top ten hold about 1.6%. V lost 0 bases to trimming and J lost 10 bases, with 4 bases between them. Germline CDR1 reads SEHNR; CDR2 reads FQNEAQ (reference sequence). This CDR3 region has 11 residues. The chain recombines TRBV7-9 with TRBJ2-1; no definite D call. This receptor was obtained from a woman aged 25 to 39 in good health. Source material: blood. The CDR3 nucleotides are TGTGCCAGCAGCTTAGCGACAGAGCAGTTCTTC. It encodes CASSLATEQFF.